The 10 T cell receptor beta chains presented below share a single source sample, sequenced in a study of blood T cell repertoires in COVID-19. Data came from immunoSEQ multiplex PCR; TCRdb stores just in-frame clones and leaves some out. The sample contains about 200,000 clones, roughly 86% of which appear only once. Sequencing used PBMCs or T cells enriched from blood (not recorded which). These receptors came from a man aged 35 to 55 with acute COVID-19.

The chain links TRBV4-2 to TRBJ2-7, with D tentatively TRBD2 (5 bases). Germline loops: CDR1 LGHNA, CDR2 YNFKEQ. V lost 10 bases and J lost 2, with 21 bases in between. CDR3 length: 15 residues. The CDR3 DNA reads as TGTGCCACCAGGCAGGAGGTCTGGAACACCTACGAGCAGTACTTC. Amino acids: CATRQEVWNTYEQYF.

The table lists this clone with a few counts. J is TRBJ1-1 and V is TRBV5-5; 12 bases line up with TRBD1. Looked up from germline, CDR1 is SGHKS and CDR2 is YYEKEE (reference sequence). Trimming at V came to 4 bases and at J to 4 bases, leaving 8 bases not matched to a gene. The CDR3 runs to 16 residues. This CDR3 is CASSEGQGAVVTEAFF. CDR3 bases: TGTGCCAGCAGCGAGGGACAGGGGGCAGTTGTCACTGAAGCTTTCTTT.

The rearrangement links TRBV14 to TRBJ2-2; 11 bases fit TRBD2. Per germline, CDR1 SGHDN and CDR2 FVKESK. This CDR3 has 13 amino acids. J gave up 6 bases and V 6 bases, and 0 bases lay outside the gene matches. The chain's CDR3 is CASRLAGAGELFF. CDR3 bases: TGTGCCAGCAGACTAGCGGGAGCCGGGGAGCTGTTTTTT.

V is TRBV12-3 or TRBV12-4 and J is TRBJ2-3; D is perhaps TRBD2 (5 bases). V was shortened by 5 bases and J by 6 bases, with 9 bases between the two germline ends. This CDR3 spans 12 amino acids. The CDR3 spells CASSPLADTQYF. The CDR3 region has the DNA TGTGCCAGCAGTCCTTTAGCGGATACGCAGTATTTT.

The chain links TRBV7-6 to TRBJ1-1; possible D gene TRBD1, 6 bases. Germline loops: CDR1 SGHVS, CDR2 FNYEAQ. Trimming stripped 6 bases from V and 3 bases from J, with 14 bases between. CDR3 size: 14 residues. The CDR3 DNA follows: TGTGCCAGCAGGAAACAGGGAGGGGACACTGAAGCTTTCTTT. Its translation is CASRKQGGDTEAFF.

The genes are TRBV6-6 and TRBJ1-1; D not certain. Germline CDR1 and CDR2: MNHNY and SVGAGI (reference sequence). V lost 3 bases to trimming and J lost 0 bases, with 8 bases between them. The length of the CDR3 is 14 residues. The CDR3 spells CASSYNSLNTEAFF. In DNA, the CDR3 is TGTGCCAGCAGTTATAACTCATTGAACACTGAAGCTTTCTTT.

The chain has TRBV29-1 and TRBJ2-3; D may be TRBD2 (6 bases). The V end was cut by 7 bases, the J end by 6 bases, with 20 bases between. Per germline, CDR1 SQVTM and CDR2 ANQGSEA. CDR3 length equals 14 residues. As DNA, the CDR3 is TGCAGCGGAAGCCGGGGACTCTCTCGGGATACGCAGTATTTT. Translating gives CSGSRGLSRDTQYF.

There are a few counts of this clone. This chain uses TRBV14 with TRBJ1-4, with D unclear. Germline assignment: CDR1 SGHDN and CDR2 FVKESK. The ends were cut back, 0 bases at V and 5 bases at J, with 13 bases in the middle. The length of the CDR3 is 16 residues. This CDR3 reads CASSQEGGSFNEKLFF. In DNA, the CDR3 is TGTGCCAGCAGCCAAGAAGGCGGCAGCTTCAATGAAAAACTGTTTTTT.

In this sample, this clone turned up a few times. The chain has TRBV15 and TRBJ2-2; tentative D call: TRBD1 (5 bases). This CDR3 region has 17 residues. V dropped 3 bases and J dropped 1 base, with 15 bases sitting between them. The germline V gene has CDR1 LNHNV and CDR2 YYDKDF (reference sequence). CDR3 bases: TGTGCCACCAGCAGGGGATTAGGACAAATGAACACCGGGGAGCTGTTTTTT. Its translation: CATSRGLGQMNTGELFF.

V and J are TRBV10-3 and TRBJ2-1; D possibly corresponds to TRBD2 (6 bases). CDR1 and CDR2 from the germline V gene are ENHRY and SYGVKD. This CDR3 region has 15 residues. Trimming removed 6 bases from V and 12 bases from J, with 24 bases in between. This CDR3 reads CAISDTGIGDLVQFF. CDR3 nucleotide sequence: TGTGCCATCAGCGATACCGGTATTGGGGACTTAGTGCAGTTCTTC.